This TCR beta chain was sequenced for a study of T cells in Graves' hyperthyroidism and ophthalmopathy. Clinicians diagnosed patients from clinical symptoms, serum thyroxine and TRAb, thyroid ultrasound and orbital computed tomography. What was amplified from RNA transcripts were TCR beta CDR3 regions. A set of HTBI primers served as the primers for a first-round RT-PCR of the TCR CDR3. TCRdb redid the calling of the multiplex PCR reads with MiXCR, one entry per CDR3 protein. Seen here are around 690,000 distinct CDR3 sequences, about a fifth observed once, and the top ten hold under 35%. This clonotype has at least ten counts. Germline V lookup: CDR1 MDHEN, CDR2 SYDVKM. The CDR3 runs 15 residues. V gave up 8 bases and J gave up 0 bases, with 14 bases separating them.

The TCR comes from a man aged 25 to 45 with Graves' ophthalmopathy. The source material was blood. The rearrangement joins TRBV28 to TRBJ1-3; tentatively, D is TRBD1 (6 bases). CDR3 sequence: CASYTTGFSGNTIYF. CDR3 nucleotide sequence: TGTGCCAGCTACACGACAGGCTTCTCTGGAAACACCATATATTTT.